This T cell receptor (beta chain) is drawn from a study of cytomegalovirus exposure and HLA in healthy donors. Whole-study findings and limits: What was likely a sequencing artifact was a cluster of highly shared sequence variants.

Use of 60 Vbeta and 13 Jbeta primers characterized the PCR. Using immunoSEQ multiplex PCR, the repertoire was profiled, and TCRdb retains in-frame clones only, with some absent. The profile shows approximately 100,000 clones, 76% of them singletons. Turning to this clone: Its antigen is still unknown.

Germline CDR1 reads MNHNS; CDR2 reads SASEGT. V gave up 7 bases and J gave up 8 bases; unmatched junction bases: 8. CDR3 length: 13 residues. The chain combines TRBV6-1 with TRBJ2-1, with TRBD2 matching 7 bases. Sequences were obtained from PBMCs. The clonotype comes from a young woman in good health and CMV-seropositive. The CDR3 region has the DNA TGTGCCAGCACGGAATGGCGGGGGTATGAGCAGTTCTTC. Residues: CASTEWRGYEQFF.